Each of the 25 T cell receptor beta chains below was sequenced from the same sample in a study of blood T cell repertoires in COVID-19. Only in-frame clones appear in the TCRdb table, and some are missing; sequencing was by immunoSEQ multiplex PCR. The repertoire holds approximately 470,000 clones, roughly 87% seen once, with 0.7% in the top ten. The sequenced sample consisted of PBMCs or T cells enriched from blood (not recorded which). The receptors originated from a young woman who had recovered from COVID-19.

The rearrangement links TRBV7-9 to TRBJ1-1; no firm D call. CDR3 length equals 11 residues. Germline V gene lookup returns CDR1 SEHNR and CDR2 FQNEAQ (reference sequence). V was cut by 5 bases and J by 6 bases, with 7 bases left in between. The CDR3 bases are TGTGCCAGCAGCGGCCCCGCTGAAGCTTTCTTT. This codes for CASSGPAEAFF.

In this sample, this clone turned up a few times. This chain uses TRBV13 with TRBJ2-2; 12 nucleotides line up with TRBD1. Per germline, CDR1 PRHDT and CDR2 FYEKMQ (reference sequence). The CDR3 is 17 amino acids. Germline trimming cut 1 base from V and 7 bases from J; bases unmatched to any gene: 7. The CDR3: CASSLAGGQGAIGELFF. The DNA of the CDR3 is TGTGCCAGCAGCTTAGCCGGGGGACAGGGGGCGATCGGGGAGCTGTTTTTT.

This rearrangement joins TRBV3-1 (or the pseudogene TRBV3-2) to TRBJ2-1, with TRBD2 matching over 10 bases. The CDR3 has 15 residues. CDR1 LGHDT and CDR2 YNNKEL come from the germline V gene (reference sequence). V trimming: 1 base; J trimming: 14 bases; junction bases outside the gene matches: 11. This CDR3 reads CASSQVASGGPREFF. For the CDR3, the DNA is TGTGCCAGCAGCCAAGTTGCTAGCGGGGGACCTAGAGAGTTCTTC.

The CDR3 is CASSETGIGPYEQYF. The CDR3 region has the DNA TGCGCCAGCAGTGAAACCGGGATTGGACCCTACGAGCAGTACTTC. V usage is TRBV10-1 and J usage is TRBJ2-7; possibly TRBD2 for D (5 bases). Germline V CDR1 and CDR2: WNHNN, SYGVQD (reference sequence). V lost 3 bases and J lost 2, with 14 bases in between. The CDR3 is made up of 15 amino acids.

This chain links TRBV30 with TRBJ1-6, with TRBD1 matching over 7 bases. The CDR3 contains 15 residues. The V gene end was trimmed by 1 base and the J gene end by 2 bases; junction bases not matched to a gene: 2. Per the germline V gene, CDR1 is GTSNPN and CDR2 is SVGIG (reference sequence). CDR3 protein: CAWSGQGTYNSPLHF. CDR3 in DNA: TGTGCCTGGAGTGGACAGGGTACCTATAATTCACCCCTCCACTTT.

The V call is TRBV6-5, the J call TRBJ1-5, with 7 positions matching TRBD1. V was clipped by 6 bases and J by 5 bases; unmatched bases: 10. The CDR3 consists of 15 residues. CDR1 is MNHEY and CDR2 is SVGAGI in the germline V gene. CDR3 coding DNA: TGTGCCAGCAGGGCGACAGGGCTAAGTTATCAGCCCCAGCATTTT. Translated: CASRATGLSYQPQHF.

V is TRBV28 and J is TRBJ1-4; a weak D match, TRBD1 (5 bases). The CDR3 extends over 14 amino acids. Germline lookup yields CDR1 MDHEN and CDR2 SYDVKM. Trimming left V 3 bases short and J 1 base short, with 6 bases between. The CDR3 coding sequence is TGTGCCAGCAGTTTTGGACAAACTAATGAAAAACTGTTTTTT. Translating it yields CASSFGQTNEKLFF.

The rearrangement joins TRBV18 to TRBJ2-2, with 9 bases matching TRBD1. The V segment lost 6 bases and the J segment 5 bases; nucleotides outside the gene matches: 10. The CDR3 runs to 16 residues. The germline CDR1 and CDR2 sequences are KGHSH and LQKENI. CDR3 DNA: TGTGCCAGCTCCCGGACCGGGACAGGGATAACCGGGGAGCTGTTTTTT. Its translation is CASSRTGTGITGELFF.

The sample holds one count of this clone. This sequence joins TRBV30 and TRBJ1-6; 8 bases are shared with TRBD1. V was clipped by 5 bases and J by 11 bases; unmatched bases: 11. Germline-derived CDR1 and CDR2 are GTSNPN and SVGIG (reference sequence). The CDR3 is made up of 14 amino acids. The CDR3 nucleotides are TGTGCCTGGTCCGGACCTACAGGGGGTCCACCCCTCCACTTT. Translation gives CAWSGPTGGPPLHF.

The J gene is TRBJ1-2, the V gene TRBV5-4; D possibly corresponds to TRBD1 (5 bases). V lost 2 bases to trimming and J lost 3 bases, with 8 bases between them. Germline-derived CDR1 and CDR2 are SGHNT and YYREEE (reference sequence). The length of the CDR3 is 13 residues. The DNA of the CDR3 is TGTGCCAGCAGCTTTAAAGGGGACTATGGCTACACCTTC. This sequence encodes CASSFKGDYGYTF.

This chain joins TRBV30 and TRBJ1-2; no clear D. The CDR3 spans 14 residues. V was shortened by 1 base and J by 7 bases, with 16 bases between the two germline ends. Germline-derived CDR1 and CDR2 are GTSNPN and SVGIG (reference sequence). The CDR3 loop reads CAWSGAATLFGYTF. The CDR3 DNA reads TGTGCCTGGAGTGGAGCAGCGACCCTTTTTGGCTACACCTTC.

The rearrangement uses TRBV3-1 (or the pseudogene TRBV3-2) and TRBJ1-2, with 7 bases identical to TRBD1. The V and J ends lost 1 base and 8 bases, in that order; junction bases with no gene match: 19. Germline loops: CDR1 LGHDT, CDR2 YNNKEL (reference sequence). The CDR3 extends over 18 amino acids. In nucleotides, the CDR3 is TGTGCCAGCAGCCAAGCCCCGGGACAGACAGTCGACCTATACGGCTACACCTTC. This sequence encodes CASSQAPGQTVDLYGYTF.

This chain uses TRBV7-9 with TRBJ2-7; D possibly corresponds to TRBD2 (6 bases). Trimming removed 3 bases at V and 2 bases at J, with 17 bases between. This CDR3 is built from 16 residues. Germline V CDR1 and CDR2: SEHNR, FQNEAQ (reference sequence). The DNA of the CDR3 is TGTGCCAGCAGCTTGGGCGGGACGGGAGAAGCCTACGAGCAGTACTTC. Translation gives CASSLGGTGEAYEQYF.

The V call is TRBV3-1 (or the pseudogene TRBV3-2), the J call TRBJ2-5, with 9 nucleotides matching TRBD2. Germline V gene data show CDR1 as LGHDT and CDR2 as YNNKEL (reference sequence). The CDR3 covers 15 residues. Germline trimming cut 1 base from V and 2 bases from J; bases unmatched to any gene: 2. The CDR3 loop is CASSQGLAGQETQYF. DNA of the CDR3: TGTGCCAGCAGCCAAGGCCTAGCGGGGCAAGAGACCCAGTACTTC.

The chain's CDR3 is CASSKAETGDLEAFF. In DNA, the CDR3 is TGTGCCAGCAGCAAAGCCGAGACAGGGGATCTAGAAGCTTTCTTT. The chain links TRBV21-1 to TRBJ1-1; TRBD1, as called in the table, went unchecked against the DNA. TRBV21-1 constitutes a pseudogene. The CDR3 is 15 residues long.

In this sample, this clone turned up once. The chain uses TRBV9 and TRBJ1-4; tentatively, D is TRBD1 (6 bases). Germline V lookup: CDR1 SGDLS, CDR2 YYNGEE. V dropped 3 bases and J dropped 5 bases, with 11 bases sitting between them. The CDR3 consists of 14 residues. CDR3 amino acids: CASSADSRNEKLFF. The CDR3 DNA reads as TGTGCCAGCAGCGCGGACAGTCGAAATGAAAAACTGTTTTTT.

The chain is built from TRBV2 and TRBJ2-7; D perhaps matches TRBD1 (6 bases). This CDR3 spans 14 amino acids. The germline V and J ends were trimmed by 7 bases and 3 bases, with 16 bases remaining between them. Germline CDR1 is SNHLY and CDR2 is FYNNEI. Written as DNA, the CDR3 is TGTGCCAGCATGGGAGAAGGGGGTAGCTACGAGCAGTACTTC. The encoded protein is CASMGEGGSYEQYF.

This clone was detected only once. The rearrangement uses TRBV4-1 and TRBJ2-3, with 9 bases fitting TRBD1. The V gene end was trimmed by 5 bases and the J gene end by 1 base; junction bases not matched to a gene: 4. The CDR3 runs 15 residues. CDR1 is MGHRA and CDR2 is YSYEKL in the germline V gene. The CDR3 loop is CASSSRTGGTDTQYF. As DNA, the CDR3 is TGCGCCAGCAGCTCCCGGACAGGGGGCACAGATACGCAGTATTTT.

The rearrangement links TRBV5-1 to TRBJ1-1, with D uncertain. V lost 5 bases to trimming and J lost 3 bases, with 11 bases between them. Germline CDR1 is SGHRS and CDR2 is YFSETQ. The CDR3 is 13 amino acids. The DNA for the CDR3 is TGCGCCAGCAGGCGCGGGGTGGACACTGAAGCTTTCTTT. Protein product: CASRRGVDTEAFF.

V gene TRBV7-9 combines with J gene TRBJ1-1; the D is unclear. The ends were cut back, 5 bases at V and 3 bases at J, with 13 bases in the middle. Germline assignment: CDR1 SEHNR and CDR2 FQNEAQ (reference sequence). The CDR3 covers 14 residues. The CDR3 protein is CASSPRRADTEAFF. In DNA form, the CDR3 reads TGTGCCAGCAGCCCGCGTAGAGCGGACACTGAAGCTTTCTTT.

The rearrangement uses TRBV19 and TRBJ2-3; a possible D gene is TRBD2 (5 bases). V shed 3 bases and J shed 4 bases, with 11 bases lying between them. Germline CDR1 and CDR2: LNHDA and SQIVND (reference sequence). The CDR3 is made up of 14 amino acids. CDR3 DNA sequence: TGTGCCAGTAGTATTAATGTGAGGGCAGATACGCAGTATTTT. It translates to CASSINVRADTQYF.

This clone has more than one count but fewer than ten. The chain carries TRBV1 and TRBJ1-2. TRBV1 is described as a pseudogene. The CDR3 extends over 14 amino acids. This CDR3 is CTSRAGDWAEGYTF. In DNA, the CDR3 is TGCACCAGCAGAGCGGGAGATTGGGCAGAGGGCTACACCTTC.

In the case of this clone: The same CDR3 can be traced to other DNA sequences in this sample. This chain connects TRBV5-4 to TRBJ1-2; the D is unclear. Germline V gives CDR1 SGHNT, CDR2 YYREEE (reference sequence). The length of the CDR3 is 14 residues. Trimming took off 0 bases at V and 1 base at J, with 7 bases between the two ends. For the CDR3, the DNA is TGTGCCAGCAGCTTGGCACGGGGTAACTATGGCTACACCTTC. Protein product: CASSLARGNYGYTF.

Comments on this clone: This specimen includes other DNA sequences encoding the same CDR3. The CDR3 is CASSLGGQPYGYTF. The DNA for the CDR3 is TGTGCCAGCAGTTTGGGGGGACAGCCCTATGGCTACACCTTC. This chain links TRBV27 with TRBJ1-2, with 7 bases lining up with TRBD1. Trimming took 3 bases from V and 4 from J; bases not matched to a gene: 5. CDR3 length equals 14 residues. CDR1 and CDR2 from the germline V gene are MNHEY and SMNVEV (reference sequence).

This clone was observed once. This sequence joins TRBV6-1 and TRBJ1-1; D is undetermined. The CDR3 has 14 residues. Germline V gives CDR1 MNHNS, CDR2 SASEGT. Deletions cut 1 base from V and 4 bases from J, with 10 bases between. CDR3 sequence: CASSEDAEGTEAFF. The CDR3 DNA reads as TGTGCCAGCAGTGAAGATGCCGAGGGCACTGAAGCTTTCTTT.